The 21 T cell receptor beta chains reported below all come from one sample, sequenced in a study of chemoradiotherapy in HPV16-positive cancers. The protocol was immunoSEQ multiplex PCR, while the TCRdb copy is restricted to in-frame clones and leaves out a portion. This table holds roughly 4,700 clones, over 55% found once. Sequencing was performed on tumor tissue, taken from a patient who underwent chemoradiotherapy. The source of these receptors is a human donor with HPV-associated anogenital cancer.

The chain is built from TRBV28 and TRBJ2-1; D possibly matches TRBD1 or TRBD2 (5 bases each). Germline CDR1 reads MDHEN; CDR2 reads SYDVKM. V dropped 4 bases and J dropped 7 bases, with 17 bases sitting between them. The CDR3 extends over 15 amino acids. The CDR3 spells CASSSGGGWANEQFF. CDR3 coding DNA: TGTGCCAGCAGTTCGGGTGGGGGATGGGCAAATGAGCAGTTCTTC.

The chain employs TRBV6-5 and TRBJ2-7, with TRBD1 matching over 10 bases. This CDR3 is built from 14 residues. V lost 0 bases, J lost 5 bases, and 1 base stayed unmatched. From germline, CDR1 is MNHEY and CDR2 SVGAGI. The CDR3 sequence: CASSYSGQGNEQYF. The CDR3 coding sequence is TGTGCCAGCAGTTACTCGGGACAGGGGAACGAGCAGTACTTC.

The chain employs TRBV10-3 and TRBJ1-2, with D possibly being TRBD1 (5 bases). V was pared by 3 bases and J by 6 bases, with 14 bases between. Germline V gene lookup returns CDR1 ENHRY and CDR2 SYGVKD. There are 14 residues in the CDR3. The CDR3 loop is CAISESGSIDGYTF. CDR3 sequence (DNA): TGTGCCATCAGTGAATCAGGGTCGATCGATGGCTACACCTTC.

The rearrangement joins TRBV7-2 to TRBJ2-7; 12 nucleotides line up with TRBD1. The CDR3 has 16 residues. After removal of 5 bases from V and 5 bases from J, the junction contained 10 bases not matched to a gene. Germline assignment: CDR1 SGHTA and CDR2 FQGNSA. The CDR3: CASSLRGTGGQNEQYF. DNA of the CDR3: TGTGCCAGCAGCCTAAGGGGGACAGGGGGCCAAAACGAGCAGTACTTC.

The chain employs TRBV5-5 and TRBJ2-2, with 7 bases fitting TRBD1. V shed 0 bases, J shed 1 base, and the junction held 3 bases outside the gene matches. Germline V gene lookup returns CDR1 SGHKS and CDR2 YYEKEE (reference sequence). This CDR3 has 16 amino acids. CDR3 residues: CASSLVGTVNTGELFF. The CDR3, as DNA: TGTGCCAGCAGCTTGGTTGGGACAGTGAACACCGGGGAGCTGTTTTTT.

This clone has more than one count but fewer than ten. The CDR3 loop reads CASRERDTGELFF. Here the CDR3 DNA reads TGTGCCAGCAGGGAACGTGACACCGGGGAGCTGTTTTTT. This chain joins TRBV6-5 and TRBJ2-2; no clear D. The V end lost 6 bases, the J end lost 3 bases, and 8 bases lay between the germline ends. The CDR3 sequence is 13 residues long. In germline, CDR1 is MNHEY, CDR2 SVGAGI.

The genes are TRBV4-1 and TRBJ1-2; 8 nucleotides align to TRBD1. This CDR3 is built from 12 residues. Per germline, CDR1 MGHRA and CDR2 YSYEKL. Trimming removed 5 bases from V and 8 bases from J; junction bases left unmatched: 4. In DNA form, the CDR3 reads TGCGCCAGCAGCGTACAGGGGGAAGGCTACACCTTC. Protein sequence: CASSVQGEGYTF.

The rearrangement links TRBV11-2 to TRBJ2-1, with D tentatively TRBD2 (6 bases). The CDR3 has 17 residues. V was cut by 1 base and J by 0 bases, with 13 bases left in between. CDR1 and CDR2 from the germline V gene are SGHAT and FQNNGV. CDR3 bases: TGTGCCAGCAGCTTAGTCTTGCCTAGCGCCTCCTACAATGAGCAGTTCTTC. It codes for CASSLVLPSASYNEQFF.

This chain joins TRBV7-2 and TRBJ1-1; D gene ambiguous. The CDR3 has 13 residues. Germline-derived CDR1 and CDR2 are SGHTA and FQGNSA. The V and J ends lost 5 bases and 3 bases respectively, with 10 bases between them. CDR3 coding DNA: TGTGCCAGCAGCCCAAACGGGTACACTGAAGCTTTCTTT. Translation gives CASSPNGYTEAFF.

The chain uses TRBV7-6 and TRBJ1-3; D is ambiguous. This CDR3 is built from 15 residues. Trimming removed 5 bases at V and 4 bases at J, with 15 bases between. CDR1 and CDR2 from the germline V gene are SGHVS and FNYEAQ. The CDR3 DNA reads TGTGCCAGCAGCCCTAGGCCAGGAGGGGGAAACACCATATATTTT. Its protein is CASSPRPGGGNTIYF.

V is TRBV5-1 and J is TRBJ2-1, with a weak D call TRBD2 (5 bases). The CDR3 totals 15 residues. Deletions cut 5 bases from V and 6 bases from J, with 18 bases between. CDR1 is SGHRS and CDR2 is YFSETQ in the germline V gene. CDR3 loop: CASSPDPLGVNEQFF. The DNA of the CDR3 is TGCGCCAGCAGTCCTGACCCCCTCGGGGTCAATGAGCAGTTCTTC. Complete variable domain (other parts from reference TRBV5-1 and TRBJ2-1): KAGVTQTPRYLIKTRGQQVTLSCSPISGHRSVSWYQQTPGQGLQFLFEYFSETQRNKGNFPGRFSGRQFSNSRSEMNVSTLELGDSALYLCASSPDPLGVNEQFFGPGTRLTVL.

The chain is built from TRBV9 and TRBJ2-7; D not certain. This CDR3 contains 13 residues. The V gene lost 2 bases and the J gene lost 3 bases, with 9 bases spanning the gap. CDR1 and CDR2 from the germline V gene are SGDLS and YYNGEE. CDR3 coding DNA: TGTGCCAGCAGCGTCTTTCCTTACTACGAGCAGTACTTC. Encoded protein: CASSVFPYYEQYF.

The chain uses TRBV7-6 and TRBJ2-3; tentatively, D is TRBD2 (5 bases). The V gene lost 6 bases and the J gene lost 4 bases, with 20 bases spanning the gap. The CDR3 loop spans 16 amino acids. Germline V gene data show CDR1 as SGHVS and CDR2 as FNYEAQ. CDR3 region: CASSGGLDFPPDTQYF. CDR3 in DNA: TGTGCCAGCAGTGGAGGACTCGACTTCCCCCCAGATACGCAGTATTTT.

The CDR3 DNA follows: TGTGCCAGCAGCTTAGGACGGGGGACCTACGAGCAGTACTTC. As protein: CASSLGRGTYEQYF. The chain links TRBV11-2 to TRBJ2-7; perhaps TRBD2 as D (6 bases). The V end lost 1 base, the J end lost 2 bases, and 9 bases lay between the germline ends. This CDR3 region has 14 residues. Germline CDR1 is SGHAT and CDR2 is FQNNGV.

This clone is termed medium-sized. The rearrangement uses TRBV7-2 and TRBJ2-3; TRBD2 aligns across 14 bases. V shed 1 base and J 6 bases; nucleotides not matched to a gene: 6. From germline, CDR1 is SGHTA and CDR2 FQGNSA. This CDR3 is 17 amino acids long. Here the CDR3 reads CASSLGLAGGPGDTQYF. For the CDR3, the DNA is TGTGCCAGCAGCTTAGGACTAGCGGGAGGGCCGGGGGATACGCAGTATTTT.

V is TRBV7-2 and J is TRBJ2-7; D perhaps matches TRBD1 (6 bases). V was trimmed by 3 bases and J by 0 bases, leaving 9 bases between them. Germline V gene sequence: CDR1 SGHTA, CDR2 FQGNSA. CDR3 size: 14 residues. CDR3 in amino acids: CASSFAGVSYEQYF. The CDR3 DNA follows: TGTGCCAGCAGCTTTGCAGGGGTCTCCTACGAGCAGTACTTC.

V usage is TRBV19 and J usage is TRBJ2-3; TRBD1 agrees at 8 bases. CDR1 is LNHDA, CDR2 SQIVND, per germline (reference sequence). J was trimmed by 5 bases and V by 8 bases; bases with no gene match: 3. The CDR3 length is 12 residues. CDR3 loop: CASGQGGDTQYF. The CDR3 region has the DNA TGTGCCAGTGGACAGGGAGGAGATACGCAGTATTTT.

The chain recombines TRBV6-5 with TRBJ2-2; TRBD2 agrees at 7 bases. Looked up from germline, CDR1 is MNHEY and CDR2 is SVGAGI. V lost 7 bases and J lost 1; bases outside the gene matches: 6. CDR3 length equals 15 residues. The CDR3 DNA is TGTGCCAGCACCTCGGGAGGAGGGAACACCGGGGAGCTGTTTTTT. Translated, it gives CASTSGGGNTGELFF.

The chain joins TRBV14 to TRBJ1-1; TRBD1 might be the D (6 bases). The CDR3 consists of 14 residues. With 6 bases removed from V and 1 base from J, the gap between germline ends came to 12 bases. Germline V lookup: CDR1 SGHDN, CDR2 FVKESK. The CDR3 spells CASSSLGGNTEAFF. The CDR3 DNA follows: TGTGCCAGCAGTTCCCTAGGGGGGAACACTGAAGCTTTCTTT. The full variable domain, with the rest looked up from reference TRBV14 and TRBJ1-1, is EAGVTQFPSHSVIEKGQTVTLRCDPISGHDNLYWYRRVMGKEIKFLLHFVKESKQDESGMPNNRFLAERTGGTYSTLKVQPAELEDSGVYFCASSSLGGNTEAFFGQGTRLTVV.

This clone was detected only a few times. The chain employs TRBV7-9 and TRBJ2-5; 13 bases fit TRBD2. The CDR3 covers 16 residues. CDR1 and CDR2 from the germline V gene are SEHNR and FQNEAQ (reference sequence). The V gene end was trimmed by 6 bases and the J gene end by 4 bases; junction bases not matched to a gene: 8. The CDR3 DNA follows: TGTGCCAGCAGTATCTTCGGACTAGCGGGAGTAGAGACCCAGTACTTC. It encodes CASSIFGLAGVETQYF.

The chain links TRBV19 to TRBJ1-1; unclear D gene. CDR1 LNHDA and CDR2 SQIVND come from the germline V gene (reference sequence). This CDR3 is built from 13 residues. V was pared by 3 bases and J by 5 bases, with 10 bases between. CDR3 DNA sequence: TGTGCCAGTAGTATTACCCGGAGAACTGAAGCTTTCTTT. Translation gives CASSITRRTEAFF.